The 4 T cell receptor beta chains reported below all come from one sample, sequenced in a study of identical twins. Via MiXCR, TCRdb re-called the 5' RACE reads, giving one row per CDR3 protein. The top ten hold around 8.6% of the sample, which has 350,000 to 400,000 distinct CDR3 sequences, approximately 8.8% seen once. The sample was naive T cells sorted from blood. The receptor set was obtained from a woman aged 50 to 60 in good health.

This clonotype was seen many times. The chain has TRBV29-1 and TRBJ1-1, with TRBD1 as a possible D gene (5 bases). Germline V lookup: CDR1 SQVTM, CDR2 ANQGSEA. The CDR3 is 12 amino acids. Deletions cut 8 bases from V and 4 bases from J, with 14 bases between. The chain's CDR3 is CSLTQGGTEAFF. CDR3 in DNA: TGCAGCTTGACCCAGGGTGGCACTGAAGCTTTCTTT.

The V call is TRBV11-2, the J call TRBJ2-3; TRBD2 matches at 9 bases. This CDR3 contains 15 residues. Germline CDR1 SGHAT, CDR2 FQNNGV. V lost 8 bases, J lost 0 bases, and 6 bases stayed unmatched. The DNA for the CDR3 is TGTGCCAGCCGGACTAGCGCAGTTAGCACAGATACGCAGTATTTT. Its translation: CASRTSAVSTDTQYF.

This clonotype was seen a handful of times. This chain uses TRBV29-1 with TRBJ1-2; possibly TRBD1 for D (6 bases). Germline V gene lookup returns CDR1 SQVTM and CDR2 ANQGSEA. The CDR3 is 12 amino acids. Trimming cost V 6 bases and J 9 bases, with 17 bases left between them. The CDR3 region has the DNA TGCAGCGTCTACGACAGGATGGTGAGCTACACCTTC. Protein product: CSVYDRMVSYTF.

The J gene is TRBJ2-2, the V gene TRBV4-1; 7 positions match TRBD1. J was trimmed by 7 bases and V by 9 bases; bases with no gene match: 11. Germline V gives CDR1 MGHRA, CDR2 YSYEKL. The CDR3 consists of 14 residues. CDR3 sequence (DNA): TGCGCCAGTAGCAAACCGGGACAGAACGGGGAGCTGTTTTTT. It codes for CASSKPGQNGELFF.